The sequence of this TCR beta chain was determined in a study of shared clonotypes between healthy human individuals. Study-wide context: A couple of women and a few men aged 18 to 49 served as donors.

This clone has only a few counts. The antigen remains unidentified. In the source study's methods: From ImmunoSEQ came sequences covering only the junction and carrying no quality scores, so filtering differed. Produced via immunoSEQ multiplex PCR; TCRdb's table is partial and in-frame only. The V and J calls and clone size come from that table; D and trimming were worked out from the DNA. The sample contains over 850,000 clones, about four fifths of which appear only once. Study conclusions and caveats: Relative to clonotypes present in all four donors, those not shared had lower generation probabilities.

Trimming cost V 3 bases and J 5 bases, with 16 bases left between them. This CDR3 comprises 16 residues. The germline V gene encodes CDR1 KGHSH and CDR2 LQKENI. The source material was memory CD4+ T cells from PBMCs. As for subset: CD45RA-negative fraction. The TCR sequence derives from a young man in good health. Some clones in this sample may be carry-over from other donors' samples. The gene calls are TRBV18 and TRBJ1-4; possible D gene TRBD1, 5 bases. This CDR3 is CASSPGNTGRNEKLFF. The CDR3 DNA follows: TGTGCCAGCTCACCCGGAAACACAGGTAGAAATGAAAAACTGTTTTTT.